This TCR beta chain was identified in a study of cytomegalovirus exposure and HLA in healthy donors. PCR involved 60 Vbeta and 13 Jbeta primers. Libraries were prepared by immunoSEQ multiplex PCR; TCRdb keeps only in-frame clonotypes and omits some of them. Of 150,000 to 200,000 clones listed, around 80% are singletons. Germline assignment: CDR1 MGHDK and CDR2 SYGVNS. This CDR3 is 13 amino acids long. V trimming: 5 bases; J trimming: 8 bases; junction bases outside the gene matches: 8. The receptor was isolated from a woman between 35 and 50 years old in good health and CMV-seronegative. V usage is TRBV25-1 and J usage is TRBJ1-2; 7 bases map to TRBD1. The sequenced material came from PBMCs. Here the CDR3 reads CASSPEGAKGYTF. Written as DNA, the CDR3 is TGTGCCAGCAGTCCCGAGGGGGCGAAAGGCTACACCTTC.